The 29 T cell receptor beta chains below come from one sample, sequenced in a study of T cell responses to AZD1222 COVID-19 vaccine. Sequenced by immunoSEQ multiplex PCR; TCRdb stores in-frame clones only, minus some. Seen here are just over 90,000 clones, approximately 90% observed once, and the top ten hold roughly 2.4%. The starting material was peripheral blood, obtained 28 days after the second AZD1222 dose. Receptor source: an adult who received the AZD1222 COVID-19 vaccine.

CDR3 nucleotides: TGTGCCAGCAGCGTGGGACAGGGAAACAATGAGCAGTTCTTC. Translation: CASSVGQGNNEQFF. This chain joins TRBV9 and TRBJ2-1; 9 bases are shared with TRBD1. V lost 2 bases and J lost 5; bases outside the gene matches: 2. Per the germline V gene, CDR1 is SGDLS and CDR2 is YYNGEE. This CDR3 region has 14 residues.

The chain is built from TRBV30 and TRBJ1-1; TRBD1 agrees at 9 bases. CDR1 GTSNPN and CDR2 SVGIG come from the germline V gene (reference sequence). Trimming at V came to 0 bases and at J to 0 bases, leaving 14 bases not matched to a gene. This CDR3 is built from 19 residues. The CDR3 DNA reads TGTGCCTGGAGTGTTTGGGAACGACAGGGGGAGTTCATGAACACTGAAGCTTTCTTT. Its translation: CAWSVWERQGEFMNTEAFF.

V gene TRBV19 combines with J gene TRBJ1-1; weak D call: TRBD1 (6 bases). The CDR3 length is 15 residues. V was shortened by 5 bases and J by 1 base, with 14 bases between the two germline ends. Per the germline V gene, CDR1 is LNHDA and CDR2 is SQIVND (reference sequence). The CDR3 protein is CASSPNGDKNTEAFF. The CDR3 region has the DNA TGTGCCAGTAGTCCGAACGGGGACAAGAACACTGAAGCTTTCTTT. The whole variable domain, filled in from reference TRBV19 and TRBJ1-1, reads DGGITQSPKYLFRKEGQNVTLSCEQNLNHDAMYWYRQDPGQGLRLIYYSQIVNDFQKGDIAEGYSVSREKKESFPLTVTSAQKNPTAFYLCASSPNGDKNTEAFFGQGTRLTVV.

CDR3 sequence (DNA): TGTGCCAGCAGCCAAGATCGGTGGGACACTGAAGCTTTCTTT. The encoded protein is CASSQDRWDTEAFF. This chain connects TRBV3-1 (or the pseudogene TRBV3-2) to TRBJ1-1; D unresolved. CDR1 is LGHDT and CDR2 is YNNKEL in the germline V gene (reference sequence). The CDR3 spans 14 residues. V was trimmed by 0 bases and J by 3 bases, leaving 8 bases between them.

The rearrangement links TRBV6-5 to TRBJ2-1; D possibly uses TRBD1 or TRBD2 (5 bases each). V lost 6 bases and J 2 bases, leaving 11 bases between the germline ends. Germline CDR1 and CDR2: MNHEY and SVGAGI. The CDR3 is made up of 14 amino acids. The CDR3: CASRWDETYNEQFF. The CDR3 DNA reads TGTGCCAGCAGGTGGGACGAAACCTACAATGAGCAGTTCTTC.

The CDR3 is CASRLTGFSGNTIYF. In DNA form, the CDR3 reads TGTGCCAGTAGGCTGACAGGCTTCTCTGGAAACACCATATATTTT. The V and J genes are TRBV19 and TRBJ1-3; tentatively, D is TRBD1 (6 bases). Trimming removed 6 bases from V and 0 bases from J, with 12 bases in between. The CDR3 sequence is 15 residues long. Germline loops: CDR1 LNHDA, CDR2 SQIVND (reference sequence).

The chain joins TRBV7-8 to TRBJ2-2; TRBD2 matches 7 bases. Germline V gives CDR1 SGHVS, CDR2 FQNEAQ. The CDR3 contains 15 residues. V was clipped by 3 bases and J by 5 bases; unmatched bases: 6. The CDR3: CASSLDNSGTGELFF. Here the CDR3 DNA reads TGTGCCAGCAGCTTGGACAATAGCGGGACCGGGGAGCTGTTTTTT.

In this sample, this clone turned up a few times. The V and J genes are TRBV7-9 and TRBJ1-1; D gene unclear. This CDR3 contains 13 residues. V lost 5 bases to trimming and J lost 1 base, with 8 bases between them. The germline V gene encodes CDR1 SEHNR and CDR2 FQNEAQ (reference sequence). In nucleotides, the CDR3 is TGTGCCAGCAGCCGATCCGGGAACACTGAAGCTTTCTTT. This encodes CASSRSGNTEAFF. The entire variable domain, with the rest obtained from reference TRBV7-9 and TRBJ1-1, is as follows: DTGVSQNPRHKITKRGQNVTFRCDPISEHNRLYWYRQTLGQGPEFLTYFQNEAQLEKSRLLSDRFSAERPKGSFSTLEIQRTEQGDSAMYLCASSRSGNTEAFFGQGTRLTVV.

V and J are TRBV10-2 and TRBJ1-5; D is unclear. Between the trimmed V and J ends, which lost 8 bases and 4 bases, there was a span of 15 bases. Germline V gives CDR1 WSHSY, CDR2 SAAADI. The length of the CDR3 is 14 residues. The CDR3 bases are TGCGCCAGCTACAGCGGGAGGCCTAATCAGCCCCAGCATTTT. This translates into CASYSGRPNQPQHF.

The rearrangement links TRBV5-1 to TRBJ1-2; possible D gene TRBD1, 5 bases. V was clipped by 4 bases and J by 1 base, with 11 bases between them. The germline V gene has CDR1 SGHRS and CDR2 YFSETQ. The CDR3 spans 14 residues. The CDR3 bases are TGCGCCAGCAGCACCACCGACAGTAACTATGGCTACACCTTC. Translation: CASSTTDSNYGYTF.

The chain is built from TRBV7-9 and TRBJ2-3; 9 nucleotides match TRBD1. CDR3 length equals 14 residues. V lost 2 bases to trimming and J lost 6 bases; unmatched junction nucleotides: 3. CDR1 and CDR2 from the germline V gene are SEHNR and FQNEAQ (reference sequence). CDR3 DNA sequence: TGTGCCAGCAGCTTAACAGGGGGCGCGGATACGCAGTATTTT. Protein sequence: CASSLTGGADTQYF.

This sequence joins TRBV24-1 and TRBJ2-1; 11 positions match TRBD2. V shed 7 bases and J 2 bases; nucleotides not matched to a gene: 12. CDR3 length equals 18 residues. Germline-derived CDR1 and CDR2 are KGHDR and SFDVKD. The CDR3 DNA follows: TGTGCCACCAGAACTGGACTAGCGGGCCGCTGTCCCTACAATGAGCAGTTCTTC. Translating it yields CATRTGLAGRCPYNEQFF.

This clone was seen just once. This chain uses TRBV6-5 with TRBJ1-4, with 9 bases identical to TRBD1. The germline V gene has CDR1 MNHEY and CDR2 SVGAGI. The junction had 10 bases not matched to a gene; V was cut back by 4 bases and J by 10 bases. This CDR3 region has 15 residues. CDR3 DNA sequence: TGTGCCAGCAGTTCCACGGGACAGGGTCTGAGAAAACTGTTTTTT. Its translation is CASSSTGQGLRKLFF.

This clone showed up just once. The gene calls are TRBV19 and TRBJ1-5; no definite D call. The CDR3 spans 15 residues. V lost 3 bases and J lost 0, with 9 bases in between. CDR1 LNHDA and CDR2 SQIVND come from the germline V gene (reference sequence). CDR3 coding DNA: TGTGCCAGTAGTATGGGTCGGTATAGCAATCAGCCCCAGCATTTT. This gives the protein CASSMGRYSNQPQHF.

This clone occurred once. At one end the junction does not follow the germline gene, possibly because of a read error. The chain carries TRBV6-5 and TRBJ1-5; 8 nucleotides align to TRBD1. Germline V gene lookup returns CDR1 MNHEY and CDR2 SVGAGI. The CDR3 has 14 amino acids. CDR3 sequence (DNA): TGTGCCAGCAGTGACTCACAGGGGGATCAGCCCCAGCATTTT. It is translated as CASSDSQGDQPQHF.

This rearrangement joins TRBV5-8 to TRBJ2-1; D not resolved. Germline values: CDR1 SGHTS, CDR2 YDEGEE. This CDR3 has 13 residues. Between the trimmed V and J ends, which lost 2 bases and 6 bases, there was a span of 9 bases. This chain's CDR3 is CASSLGAANEQFF. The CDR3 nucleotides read TGTGCCAGCAGCTTAGGTGCAGCCAATGAGCAGTTCTTC.

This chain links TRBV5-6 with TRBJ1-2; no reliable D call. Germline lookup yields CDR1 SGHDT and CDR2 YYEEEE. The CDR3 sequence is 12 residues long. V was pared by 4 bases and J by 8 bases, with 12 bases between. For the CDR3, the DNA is TGTGCCAGCAGCCTACCCGTCGGGGGCTACACCTTC. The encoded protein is CASSLPVGGYTF.

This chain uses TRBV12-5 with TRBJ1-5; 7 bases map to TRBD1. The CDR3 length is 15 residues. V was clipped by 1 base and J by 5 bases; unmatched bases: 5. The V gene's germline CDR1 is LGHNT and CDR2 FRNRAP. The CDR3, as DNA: TGTGCTAGTGGTTTGGACAGGGGTAGGGATCAGCCCCAGCATTTT. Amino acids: CASGLDRGRDQPQHF.

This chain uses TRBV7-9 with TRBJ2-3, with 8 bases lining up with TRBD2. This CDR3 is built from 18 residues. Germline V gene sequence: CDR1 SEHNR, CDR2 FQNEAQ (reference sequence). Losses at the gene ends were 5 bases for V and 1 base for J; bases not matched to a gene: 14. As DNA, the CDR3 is TGTGCCAGCAGCCAAGAGGTCAGGCCCGGGGGGGGCACAGATACGCAGTATTTT. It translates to CASSQEVRPGGGTDTQYF.

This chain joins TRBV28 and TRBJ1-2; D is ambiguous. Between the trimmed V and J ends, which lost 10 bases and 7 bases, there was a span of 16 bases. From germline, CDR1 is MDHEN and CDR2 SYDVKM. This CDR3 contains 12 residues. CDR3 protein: CATRTPKAGYTF. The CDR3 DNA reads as TGTGCCACAAGGACCCCGAAGGCTGGCTACACCTTC.

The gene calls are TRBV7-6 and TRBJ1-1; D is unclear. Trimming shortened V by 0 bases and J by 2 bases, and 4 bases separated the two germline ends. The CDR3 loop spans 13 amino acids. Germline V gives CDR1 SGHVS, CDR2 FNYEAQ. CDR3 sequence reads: CASSLAQNTEAFF. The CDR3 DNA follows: TGTGCCAGCAGCTTAGCACAAAACACTGAAGCTTTCTTT.

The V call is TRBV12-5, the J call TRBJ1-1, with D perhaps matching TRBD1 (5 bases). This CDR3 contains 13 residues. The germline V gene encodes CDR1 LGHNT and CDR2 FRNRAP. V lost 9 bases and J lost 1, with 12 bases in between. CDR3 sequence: CASSGGENTEAFF. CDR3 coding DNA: TGTGCTAGCTCCGGGGGGGAGAACACTGAAGCTTTCTTT. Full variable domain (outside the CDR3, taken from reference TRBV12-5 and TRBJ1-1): DARVTQTPRHKVTEMGQEVTMRCQPILGHNTVFWYRQTMMQGLELLAYFRNRAPLDDSGMPKDRFSAEMPDATLATLKIQPSEPRDSAVYFCASSGGENTEAFFGQGTRLTVV.

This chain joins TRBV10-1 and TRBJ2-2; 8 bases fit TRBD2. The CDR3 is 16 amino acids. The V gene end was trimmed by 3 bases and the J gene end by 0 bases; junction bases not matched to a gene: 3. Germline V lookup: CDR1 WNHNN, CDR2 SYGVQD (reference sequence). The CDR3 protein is CASSDSGSANTGELFF. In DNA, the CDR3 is TGCGCCAGCAGTGACAGCGGGAGCGCGAACACCGGGGAGCTGTTTTTT.

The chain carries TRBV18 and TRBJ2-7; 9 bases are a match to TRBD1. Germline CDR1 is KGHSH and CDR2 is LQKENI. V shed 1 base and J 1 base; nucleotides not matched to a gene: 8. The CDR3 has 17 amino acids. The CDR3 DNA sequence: TGTGCCAGCTCACCACGGAATGTAGGACAGGGGTCCTACGAGCAGTACTTC. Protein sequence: CASSPRNVGQGSYEQYF.

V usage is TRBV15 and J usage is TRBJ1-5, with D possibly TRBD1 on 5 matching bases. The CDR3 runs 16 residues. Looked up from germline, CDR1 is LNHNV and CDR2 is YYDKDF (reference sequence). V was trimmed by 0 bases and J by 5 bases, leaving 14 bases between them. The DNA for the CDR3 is TGTGCCACCAGCAGAGATTACAGGCAGGAGGATCAGCCCCAGCATTTT. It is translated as CATSRDYRQEDQPQHF.

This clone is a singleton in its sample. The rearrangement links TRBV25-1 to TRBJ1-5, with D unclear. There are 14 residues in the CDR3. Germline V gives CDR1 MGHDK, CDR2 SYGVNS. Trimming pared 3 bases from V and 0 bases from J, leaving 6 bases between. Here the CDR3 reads CASSEDDSNQPQHF. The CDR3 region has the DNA TGTGCCAGCAGTGAGGACGATAGCAATCAGCCCCAGCATTTT.

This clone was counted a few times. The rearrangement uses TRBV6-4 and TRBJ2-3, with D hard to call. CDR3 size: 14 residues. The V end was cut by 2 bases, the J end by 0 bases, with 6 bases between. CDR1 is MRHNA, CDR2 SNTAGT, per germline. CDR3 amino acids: CASSDGESTDTQYF. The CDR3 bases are TGTGCCAGCAGTGACGGGGAAAGCACAGATACGCAGTATTTT.

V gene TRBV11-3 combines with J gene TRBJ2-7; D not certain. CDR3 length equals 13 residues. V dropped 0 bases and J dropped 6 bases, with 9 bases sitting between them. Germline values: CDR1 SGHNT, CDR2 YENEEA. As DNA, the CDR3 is TGTGCCAGCAGCTTAGATCGAGCCGCCGAGCAGTACTTC. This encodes CASSLDRAAEQYF.

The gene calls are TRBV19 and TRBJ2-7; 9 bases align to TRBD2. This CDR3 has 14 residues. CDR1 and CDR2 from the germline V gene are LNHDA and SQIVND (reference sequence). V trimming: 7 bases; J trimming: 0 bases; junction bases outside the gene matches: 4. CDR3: CASMISGSSYEQYF. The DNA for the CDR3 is TGTGCCAGTATGATTAGCGGGAGCTCCTACGAGCAGTACTTC. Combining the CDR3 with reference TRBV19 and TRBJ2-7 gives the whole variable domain DGGITQSPKYLFRKEGQNVTLSCEQNLNHDAMYWYRQDPGQGLRLIYYSQIVNDFQKGDIAEGYSVSREKKESFPLTVTSAQKNPTAFYLCASMISGSSYEQYFGPGTRLTVT.